What follows are 19 T cell receptor beta chains derived from one specimen sequenced in a study of PD-1 blockade in classical Hodgkin lymphoma. Here immunoSEQ multiplex PCR was the method, and the copy in TCRdb shows in-frame clones only, minus some. Among around 30,000 clones listed, approximately 81% were seen once. The time point here: cycle 4 day 1 (C4D1), after around six weeks of nivolumab. Each patient relapsed following autologous stem cell transplantation, and prior brentuximab vedotin exposure differed. Purification of CD4+ T cells from thawed PBMCs was achieved by magnetic negative selection. The sequences come from CD4+ T cells from blood, collected before the fourth cycle of nivolumab. The receptor set was obtained from a human donor with classical Hodgkin lymphoma.

The rearrangement joins TRBV9 to TRBJ2-3, with 9 bases that match TRBD2. Germline trimming cut 3 bases from V and 0 bases from J; bases unmatched to any gene: 5. CDR1 is SGDLS and CDR2 is YYNGEE in the germline V gene. The CDR3 sequence is 16 residues long. CDR3 coding DNA: TGTGCCAGCAGCGCCCTAGCGGGGAGGAGCACAGATACGCAGTATTTT. Translating it yields CASSALAGRSTDTQYF.

DNA for the CDR3: TGCGCCAGCAGCCGGAACGGACTAGAGGTGGAGACCCAGTACTTC. It encodes CASSRNGLEVETQYF. V usage is TRBV5-1 and J usage is TRBJ2-5, with 7 bases that match TRBD2. The CDR3 loop spans 15 amino acids. Germline loops: CDR1 SGHRS, CDR2 YFSETQ. Losses at the gene ends were 4 bases for V and 5 bases for J; bases not matched to a gene: 11.

This clone was detected only once. The CDR3 protein is CASSFTTAETQYF. CDR3 coding DNA: TGCGCCAGCAGCTTCACAACAGCGGAGACCCAGTACTTC. The gene calls are TRBV5-1 and TRBJ2-5; D remains unclear. CDR3 length: 13 residues. V lost 2 bases and J lost 5, with 10 bases in between. CDR1 SGHRS and CDR2 YFSETQ come from the germline V gene.

The V call is TRBV7-6, the J call TRBJ2-3; tentative D call: TRBD2 (6 bases). This CDR3 region has 18 residues. Germline-derived CDR1 and CDR2 are SGHVS and FNYEAQ. Trimming pared 5 bases from V and 1 base from J, leaving 22 bases between. The CDR3 loop is CASSPSTRLGGGTDTQYF. The CDR3 nucleotides are TGTGCCAGCAGCCCCTCCACCAGACTAGGAGGAGGCACAGATACGCAGTATTTT.

The chain joins TRBV11-2 to TRBJ2-7; 8 bases line up with TRBD1. The CDR3 is 14 residues long. Germline CDR1 is SGHAT and CDR2 is FQNNGV. Trimming removed 6 bases from V and 6 bases from J; junction bases left unmatched: 10. Here the CDR3 DNA reads TGTGCCAGCAGATGGACAGGGAGGATTGCCGAGCAGTACTTC. Translating gives CASRWTGRIAEQYF. Supplemented by reference TRBV11-2 and TRBJ2-7, the full variable domain reads EAGVAQSPRYKIIEKRQSVAFWCNPISGHATLYWYQQILGQGPKLLIQFQNNGVVDDSQLPKDRFSAERLKGVDSTLKIQPAKLEDSAVYLCASRWTGRIAEQYFGPGTRLTVT.

This clone was counted a few times. J is TRBJ1-1 and V is TRBV5-1; D uncertain. The CDR3 runs to 14 residues. The germline V and J ends were trimmed by 4 bases and 0 bases, with 10 bases remaining between them. Germline CDR1 is SGHRS and CDR2 is YFSETQ. The CDR3 DNA is TGCGCCAGCAGCATTACATCAATGAACACTGAAGCTTTCTTT. Amino acid sequence: CASSITSMNTEAFF.

The CDR3, as DNA: TGCGCCAGCAGCTTGGAGGGGGGAACCACCGGGGAGCTGTTTTTT. It is translated as CASSLEGGTTGELFF. V gene TRBV5-1 combines with J gene TRBJ2-2; D could derive from TRBD1 or TRBD2 (6 bases each). Germline V CDR1 and CDR2: SGHRS, YFSETQ. CDR3 length equals 15 residues. V shed 0 bases and J shed 4 bases, with 10 bases lying between them.

V gene TRBV5-1 combines with J gene TRBJ1-1; D possibly corresponds to TRBD1 (5 bases). The ends were cut back, 4 bases at V and 1 base at J, with 14 bases in the middle. CDR1 and CDR2 from the germline V gene are SGHRS and YFSETQ. The length of the CDR3 is 15 residues. The CDR3 protein is CASSPDPTANTEAFF. The CDR3 region has the DNA TGCGCCAGCAGCCCCGACCCGACAGCGAACACTGAAGCTTTCTTT.

The gene calls are TRBV29-1 and TRBJ1-5; 8 bases align to TRBD1. This CDR3 contains 12 residues. Trimming took 4 bases from V and 8 from J; bases not matched to a gene: 4. Germline-derived CDR1 and CDR2 are SQVTM and ANQGSEA. The CDR3 loop reads CSVGEQGEPQHF. DNA for the CDR3: TGCAGCGTTGGGGAACAGGGGGAGCCCCAGCATTTT.

The J gene is TRBJ1-6, the V gene TRBV5-1, with a weak D call TRBD1 (5 bases). Germline lookup yields CDR1 SGHRS and CDR2 YFSETQ. This CDR3 is built from 15 residues. Trimming took off 0 bases at V and 9 bases at J, with 13 bases between the two ends. CDR3 region: CASSLAGDSPSPLHF. CDR3 coding DNA: TGCGCCAGCAGCTTGGCCGGGGACTCCCCTTCACCCCTCCACTTT.

The chain employs TRBV10-2 and TRBJ2-3; D is possibly TRBD1 or TRBD2 (5 bases each). The CDR3 covers 13 residues. The ends were cut back, 4 bases at V and 8 bases at J, with 13 bases in the middle. Per the germline V gene, CDR1 is WSHSY and CDR2 is SAAADI. The CDR3 loop reads CASSGERGFTQYF. CDR3 DNA: TGCGCCAGCAGTGGGGAGAGGGGCTTTACGCAGTATTTT.

V gene TRBV7-8 combines with J gene TRBJ1-5; the D gene is possibly TRBD1 (5 bases). With 0 bases removed from V and 9 bases from J, the gap between germline ends came to 15 bases. The germline V gene encodes CDR1 SGHVS and CDR2 FQNEAQ. This CDR3 is 15 amino acids long. The CDR3 sequence: CASSLASTHTGPQHF. CDR3 bases: TGTGCCAGCAGCTTAGCGTCGACCCATACAGGGCCCCAGCATTTT.

There are a few counts of this clone. The chain is built from TRBV28 and TRBJ1-2; TRBD1 matches 7 bases. The CDR3 length is 13 residues. Trimming took 8 bases from V and 6 from J; bases not matched to a gene: 9. Germline V gene lookup returns CDR1 MDHEN and CDR2 SYDVKM. The CDR3 sequence is CASALGGTDGYTF. For the CDR3, the DNA is TGTGCCAGCGCCTTAGGCGGGACAGATGGCTACACCTTC.

The V call is TRBV7-6, the J call TRBJ2-2; 9 bases fit TRBD1. The CDR3 sequence is 19 residues long. The V gene's germline CDR1 is SGHVS and CDR2 FNYEAQ. V trimming: 1 base; J trimming: 7 bases; junction bases outside the gene matches: 16. The CDR3 DNA is TGTGCCAGCAGCTTAGTGTTTTGGGACAGGGCTAACGCAGTCGGGGAGCTGTTTTTT. Residues: CASSLVFWDRANAVGELFF.

V is TRBV7-9 and J is TRBJ2-3; maybe TRBD2 (5 bases). The V end lost 5 bases, the J end lost 0 bases, and 12 bases lay between the germline ends. This CDR3 is built from 15 residues. Germline CDR1 SEHNR, CDR2 FQNEAQ (reference sequence). CDR3 coding DNA: TGTGCCAGCAGCGCTAGTAGCGCCAGCACAGATACGCAGTATTTT. It encodes CASSASSASTDTQYF.

This chain joins TRBV5-1 and TRBJ2-7; no clear D. Looked up from germline, CDR1 is SGHRS and CDR2 is YFSETQ. CDR3 length equals 12 residues. Trimming took off 4 bases at V and 6 bases at J, with 11 bases between the two ends. The DNA for the CDR3 is TGCGCCAGCAGCGACGGGTTTCGCGAGCAGTACTTC. Amino acid sequence: CASSDGFREQYF.

The chain couples TRBV5-1 to TRBJ2-7; 11 bases line up with TRBD2. The germline V gene has CDR1 SGHRS and CDR2 YFSETQ. This CDR3 has 16 residues. V shed 0 bases, J shed 2 bases, and the junction held 4 bases outside the gene matches. The CDR3 loop reads CASSLVATSGTYEQYF. The DNA for the CDR3 is TGCGCCAGCAGCTTGGTCGCGACTAGCGGGACCTACGAGCAGTACTTC.

The chain is built from TRBV4-1 and TRBJ2-2, with 13 bases aligning to TRBD2. CDR1 is MGHRA and CDR2 is YSYEKL in the germline V gene. CDR3 size: 17 residues. V was pared by 2 bases and J by 1 base, with 1 base of the junction left unmatched. The DNA for the CDR3 is TGCGCCAGCAGCCAACGGACTAGCGGGGGGAACACCGGGGAGCTGTTTTTT. Translation gives CASSQRTSGGNTGELFF.

V and J are TRBV5-1 and TRBJ2-7; 7 bases align to TRBD2. The V gene end was trimmed by 4 bases and the J gene end by 3 bases; junction bases not matched to a gene: 7. CDR3 length: 14 amino acids. CDR1 is SGHRS, CDR2 YFSETQ, per germline. The CDR3 coding sequence is TGCGCCAGCAGCGTGAGCGGGGCAGACTACGAGCAGTACTTC. Translating gives CASSVSGADYEQYF.